There are many counts of the clone carrying this T cell receptor beta chain. These data originate in a study of T-cell memory formation after mild COVID-19. The wider study: TCR clusters were largely donor specific.

A single record per CDR3 protein comes from TCRdb applying MiXCR to the 5' RACE reads. The sample lists about 260,000 distinct CDR3 sequences; roughly 8.2% were seen once. This CDR3 is built from 15 residues. CDR1 and CDR2 (germline): SGHAT, FQNNGV. The V and J ends lost 1 base and 8 bases, in that order; junction bases with no gene match: 6. The source is a man younger than 35 who had mild COVID-19 (a few samples of this study predate the infection). Cell type and time point are not known. The sample comprised PBMCs or a T cell subset sorted from them (not recorded which). This sequence joins TRBV11-2 and TRBJ2-1; 9 nucleotides match TRBD1. CDR3: CASSLGGTGIHEQFF. CDR3 sequence (DNA): TGTGCCAGCAGCTTAGGCGGGACAGGGATCCATGAGCAGTTCTTC.